The clone carrying this T cell receptor (beta chain) is classed as medium-sized. One end of the junction is discordant with germline, which a read error may explain. TCRdb reanalysed the PCR reads using MiXCR and keeps one entry per CDR3 protein. This table holds about 10,000 distinct CDR3 sequences, 37% found once. The sample comes from a study of immune characterization of retroperitoneal liposarcoma. The CDR3 covers 14 residues. CDR1 is SGHTA and CDR2 is FQGNSA in the germline V gene. Input material: tumor tissue. The receptor was derived from a male donor with retroperitoneal liposarcoma. The V and J genes are TRBV7-2 and TRBJ2-1; 7 bases line up with TRBD1. TRBJ2-7 explains the end of the DNA better; the J call may be wrong. The CDR3 loop reads CASSSRQGSHEQYF. In DNA form, the CDR3 reads TGTGCCAGCAGCAGTAGACAGGGCTCCCACGAGCAGTACTTC.